This TCR beta chain was recovered during a study of cytomegalovirus exposure and HLA in healthy donors. Germline CDR1 is PRHDT and CDR2 is FYEKMQ (reference sequence). Trimming took off 5 bases at V and 1 base at J, with 9 bases between the two ends. The CDR3 runs to 13 residues. PCR involved 60 Vbeta and 13 Jbeta primers. Measured with immunoSEQ multiplex PCR; TCRdb has only the in-frame clones, and not every one. The sample contains fewer than 150,000 clones, just under 85% of which appear only once. The specimen sequenced was PBMCs. The sequence was obtained from a middle-aged man in good health and CMV-seropositive. The chain employs TRBV13 and TRBJ2-7; D gene unclear. The DNA for the CDR3 is TGTGCCAGCAGCCCACGGGTTTCCTACGAGCAGTACTTC. Protein: CASSPRVSYEQYF.